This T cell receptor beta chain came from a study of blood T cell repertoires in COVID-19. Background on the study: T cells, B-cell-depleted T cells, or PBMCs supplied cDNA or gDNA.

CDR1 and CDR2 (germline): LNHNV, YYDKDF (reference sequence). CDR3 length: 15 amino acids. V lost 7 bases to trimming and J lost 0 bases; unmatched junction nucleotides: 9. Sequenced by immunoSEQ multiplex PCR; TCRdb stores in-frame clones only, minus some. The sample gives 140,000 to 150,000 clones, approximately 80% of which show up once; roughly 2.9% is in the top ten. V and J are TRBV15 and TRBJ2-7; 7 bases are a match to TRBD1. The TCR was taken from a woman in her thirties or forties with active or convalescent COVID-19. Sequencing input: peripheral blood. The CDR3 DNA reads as TGTGCCACCACCGAGCACAGGGGCCTCTCCTACGAGCAGTACTTC. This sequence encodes CATTEHRGLSYEQYF.